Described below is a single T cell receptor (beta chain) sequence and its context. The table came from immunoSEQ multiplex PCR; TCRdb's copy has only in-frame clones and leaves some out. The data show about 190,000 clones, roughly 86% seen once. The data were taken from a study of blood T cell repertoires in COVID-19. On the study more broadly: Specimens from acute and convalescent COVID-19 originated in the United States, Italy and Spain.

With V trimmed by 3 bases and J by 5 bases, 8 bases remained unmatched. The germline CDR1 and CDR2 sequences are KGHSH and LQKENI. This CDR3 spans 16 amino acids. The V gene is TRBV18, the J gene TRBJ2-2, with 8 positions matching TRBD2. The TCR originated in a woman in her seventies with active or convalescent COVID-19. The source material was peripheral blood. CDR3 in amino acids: CASSPLAGRNTGELFF. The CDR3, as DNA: TGTGCCAGCTCACCCTTAGCGGGAAGAAATACCGGGGAGCTGTTTTTT.